This paragraph reports one T cell receptor beta chain. This clonotype came up many times. Its antigen remains undetermined. Nothing much larger sits one base from this clone, and base qualities are not available. From a lookup of the germline V gene (reference sequence), CDR1 and CDR2 are MNHNY and SVGAGI. The CDR3 starts with the cysteine, ends with the phenylalanine, and has 14 residues. Here the CDR3 DNA is all that survives: 42 bases in frame from base 1. Trimming removed 6 bases from V and 3 bases from J; the gene matches leave 3 bases unexplained. The data were taken from a study of CD8+CD57+ T cells in acquired aplastic anemia (dated by TCRdb to the late 2010s). For the wider study: Extracted DNA from sorted CD4+ and CD8+ cells averaged approximately 3 ug, ranging from roughly 0.17 to 27.4 ug. CD8+CD57+ expansion was defined as a frequency above the mean frequency observed in healthy subjects.

Points the paper makes about the study in general: Although under 35 CD8+ CDR3 sequences were shared by patients and controls, these sequences appeared highly expressed in patients and within the immunodominant clones of patients. Between patients and healthy controls, no significant difference in CD8+ Simpson's diversity was found (P=0.060).

Flow cytometry had shown CD8+CD57+ cell expansion in the patients selected for sequencing. Severe acquired aplastic anemia was diagnosed in all patients according to International Study of Aplastic Anemia and Agranulocytosis and Camitta criteria. No patient had received any therapy when blood was sampled. TCR repertoires of sorted CD4+ and CD8+ blood T cells from severe aplastic anemia patients and healthy subjects were deep-sequenced in the study. Patients were enrolled in the USA under clinicaltrials.gov protocols 00001620, 01623167, 00001397, 00071045, 00081523 and 00961064. Ficoll-Paque density gradient centrifugation was used to isolate peripheral blood mononuclear cells. Before DNA extraction, CD4+ and CD8+ T cells were sorted with FACS or magnetic beads. Genomic DNA was used as template for profiling of TCR beta VDJ combinations and CDR3 sequences. An Illumina HiSeq 2000 was used for TCR repertoire sequencing. The authors' analysis ran thus. TRBV/TRBJ rearrangement plots, CDR3 size and DJ length profiles, and Simpson's diversity index were used to evaluate the repertoires. The most abundant DNA sequence in the deep sequencing data was defined as the immunodominant clone. CDR3 amino acid sequences were checked for sharing across subjects and were also compared against the VDJdb database and published repertoires. TCRdb took the public reads, trimmed them with fastp at Q25, ran MiXCR for clone calling and kept in-frame beta chains. Identical CDR3 protein sequences are pooled into one entry, listed with their most common genes and DNA. The V and J calls reflect TCRdb's pipeline rather than the authors' work. The table for this sample lists approximately 170,000 distinct CDR3 sequences; around half of them were counted only once. The ten largest clones capture about 2.9% of the sample.

The chain couples TRBV6-6 to TRBJ1-5; TRBD1 lines up with 9 middle nucleotides. The receptor's source is a human donor with aplastic anemia. Sample: sorted CD4+, CD8+, or CD8+CD57+ T cells (not recorded which) from PBMCs. The nucleotide sequence reads TGTGCCAGCAGATGGGACAGGGTCAATCAGCCCCAGCATTTT. Its protein product is CASRWDRVNQPQHF.